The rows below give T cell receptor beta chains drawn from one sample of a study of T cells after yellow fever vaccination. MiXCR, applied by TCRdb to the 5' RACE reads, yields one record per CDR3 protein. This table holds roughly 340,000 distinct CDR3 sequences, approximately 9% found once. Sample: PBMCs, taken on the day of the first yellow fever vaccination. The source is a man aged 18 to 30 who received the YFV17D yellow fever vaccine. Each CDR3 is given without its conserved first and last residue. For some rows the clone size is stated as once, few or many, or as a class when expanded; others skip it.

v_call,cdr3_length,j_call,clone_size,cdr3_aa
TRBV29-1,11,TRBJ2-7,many,SVEPGENYEQY
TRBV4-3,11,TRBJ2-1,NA,ASSSGHYNEQF
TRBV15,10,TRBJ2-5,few,ATQHDPETQY
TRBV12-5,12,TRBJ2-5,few,ASGQGQTRETQY
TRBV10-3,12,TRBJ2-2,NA,AIRDRGYTGELF
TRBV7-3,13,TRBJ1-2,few,ASSPQGAPNYGYT
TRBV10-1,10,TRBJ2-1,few,ASSNRVNEQF
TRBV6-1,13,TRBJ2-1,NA,ASTHRTSGGNEQF
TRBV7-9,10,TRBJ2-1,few,ASSARGNEQF
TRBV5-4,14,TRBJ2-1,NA,ASSPRLMGGETEQF
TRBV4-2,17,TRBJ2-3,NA,ASSQKGEGGEASTDTQY
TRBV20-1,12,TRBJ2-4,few,SASIRGAGNIQY
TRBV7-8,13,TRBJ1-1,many,ASSLVQTLNTEAF
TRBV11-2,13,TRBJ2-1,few,ASSLDRGGTNEQF
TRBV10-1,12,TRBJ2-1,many,ASLDGSHDNEQF
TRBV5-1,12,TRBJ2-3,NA,ASSPGVARDTQY
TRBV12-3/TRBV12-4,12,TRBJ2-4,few,ASSTGVAKNIQY